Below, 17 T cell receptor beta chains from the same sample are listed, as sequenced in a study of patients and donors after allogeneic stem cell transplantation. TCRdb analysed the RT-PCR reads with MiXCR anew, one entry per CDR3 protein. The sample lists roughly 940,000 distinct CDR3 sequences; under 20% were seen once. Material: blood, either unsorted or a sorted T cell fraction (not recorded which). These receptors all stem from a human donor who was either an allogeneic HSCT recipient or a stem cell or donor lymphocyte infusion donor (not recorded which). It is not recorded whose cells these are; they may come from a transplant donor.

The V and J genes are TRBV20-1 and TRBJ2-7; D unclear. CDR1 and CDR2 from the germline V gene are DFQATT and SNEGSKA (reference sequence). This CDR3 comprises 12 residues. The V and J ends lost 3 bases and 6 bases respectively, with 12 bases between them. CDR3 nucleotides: TGCAGTGCTAGGGAAAACCTCGGCGAGCAGTACTTC. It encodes CSARENLGEQYF.

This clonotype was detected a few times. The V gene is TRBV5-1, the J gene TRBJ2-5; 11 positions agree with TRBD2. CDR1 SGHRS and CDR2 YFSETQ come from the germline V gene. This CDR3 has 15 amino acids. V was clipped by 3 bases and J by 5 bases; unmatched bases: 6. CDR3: CASSSGTSGFETQYF. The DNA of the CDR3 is TGCGCCAGCAGCTCTGGGACTAGCGGATTTGAGACCCAGTACTTC.

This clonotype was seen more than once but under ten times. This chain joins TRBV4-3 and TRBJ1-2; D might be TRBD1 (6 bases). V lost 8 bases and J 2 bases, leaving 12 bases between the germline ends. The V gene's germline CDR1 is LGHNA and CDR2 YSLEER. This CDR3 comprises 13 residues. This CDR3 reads CASRGQFNYGYTF. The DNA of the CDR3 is TGCGCCAGCCGCGGACAGTTCAACTATGGCTACACCTTC.

CDR3 DNA: TGTGCCAGCAGCCGGGTAGACAGTGAAGCTTTCTTT. It encodes CASSRVDSEAFF. V gene TRBV11-3 combines with J gene TRBJ1-1, with a possible D match to TRBD1 (5 bases). With 5 bases removed from V and 7 bases from J, the gap between germline ends came to 11 bases. The CDR3 runs 12 residues. Germline lookup yields CDR1 SGHNT and CDR2 YENEEA. Complete variable domain (other parts from reference TRBV11-3 and TRBJ1-1): EAGVVQSPRYKIIEKKQPVAFWCNPISGHNTLYWYLQNLGQGPELLIRYENEEAVDDSQLPKDRFSAERLKGVDSTLKIQPAELGDSAVYLCASSRVDSEAFFGQGTRLTVV.

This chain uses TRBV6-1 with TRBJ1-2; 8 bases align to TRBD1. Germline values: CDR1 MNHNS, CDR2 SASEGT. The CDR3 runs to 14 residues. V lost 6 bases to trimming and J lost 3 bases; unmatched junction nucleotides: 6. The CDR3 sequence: CASRERTGHYGYTF. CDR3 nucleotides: TGTGCCAGCAGAGAACGGACAGGGCACTATGGCTACACCTTC.

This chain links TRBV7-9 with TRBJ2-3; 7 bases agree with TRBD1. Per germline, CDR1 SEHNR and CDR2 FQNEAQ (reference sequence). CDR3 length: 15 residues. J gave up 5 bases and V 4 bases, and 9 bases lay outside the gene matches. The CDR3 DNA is TGTGCCAGCAGCTGGGGCGACAGGGACAAAGATACGCAGTATTTT. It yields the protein CASSWGDRDKDTQYF.

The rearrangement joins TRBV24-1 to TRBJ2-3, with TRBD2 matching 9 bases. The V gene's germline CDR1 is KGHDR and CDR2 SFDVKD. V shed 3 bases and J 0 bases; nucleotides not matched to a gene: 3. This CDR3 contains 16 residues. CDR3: CATSDPSGMSTDTQYF. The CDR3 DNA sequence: TGTGCCACCAGTGATCCTAGCGGGATGAGCACAGATACGCAGTATTTT.

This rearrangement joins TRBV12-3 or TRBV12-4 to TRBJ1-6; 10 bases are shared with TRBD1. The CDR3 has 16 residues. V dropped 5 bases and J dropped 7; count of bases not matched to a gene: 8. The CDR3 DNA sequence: TGTGCCAGCAGTCCCCCAACGACAGGGGGCAATTCACCCCTCCACTTT. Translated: CASSPPTTGGNSPLHF.

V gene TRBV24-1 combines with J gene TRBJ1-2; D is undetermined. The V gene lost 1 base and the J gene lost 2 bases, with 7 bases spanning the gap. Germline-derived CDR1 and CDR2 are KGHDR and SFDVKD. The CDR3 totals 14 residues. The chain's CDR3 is CATSDFKQNYGYTF. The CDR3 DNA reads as TGTGCCACCAGTGATTTCAAACAGAACTATGGCTACACCTTC.

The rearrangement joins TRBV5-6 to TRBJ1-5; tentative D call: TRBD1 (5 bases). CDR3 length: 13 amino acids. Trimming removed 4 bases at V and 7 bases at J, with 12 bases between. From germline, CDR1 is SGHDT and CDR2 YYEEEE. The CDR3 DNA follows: TGTGCCAGCAGCCCAGGGAGCGGGCAGCCCCAGCATTTT. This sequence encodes CASSPGSGQPQHF.

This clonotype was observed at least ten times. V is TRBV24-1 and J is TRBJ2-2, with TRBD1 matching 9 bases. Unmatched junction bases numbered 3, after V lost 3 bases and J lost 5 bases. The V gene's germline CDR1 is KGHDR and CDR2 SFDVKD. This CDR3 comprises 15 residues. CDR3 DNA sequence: TGTGCCACCAGTGATCCCGGGACAGGGACCGGGGAGCTGTTTTTT. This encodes CATSDPGTGTGELFF.

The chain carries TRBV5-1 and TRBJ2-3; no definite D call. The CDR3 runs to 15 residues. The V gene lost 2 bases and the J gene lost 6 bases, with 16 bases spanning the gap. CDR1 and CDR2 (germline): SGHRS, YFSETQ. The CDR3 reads CASSFPPDLADTQYF. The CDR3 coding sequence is TGCGCCAGCAGCTTCCCTCCCGACCTGGCGGATACGCAGTATTTT.

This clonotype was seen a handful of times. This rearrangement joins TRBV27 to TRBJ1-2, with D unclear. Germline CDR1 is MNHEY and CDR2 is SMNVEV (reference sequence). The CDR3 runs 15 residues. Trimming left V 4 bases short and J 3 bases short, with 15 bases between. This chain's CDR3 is CASSSPGGGDYGYTF. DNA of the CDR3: TGTGCCAGCAGTTCCCCCGGAGGTGGGGACTATGGCTACACCTTC.

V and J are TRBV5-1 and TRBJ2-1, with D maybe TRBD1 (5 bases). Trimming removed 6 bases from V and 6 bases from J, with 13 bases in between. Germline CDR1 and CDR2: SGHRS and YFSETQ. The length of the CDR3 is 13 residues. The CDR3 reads CASTRQGVNEQFF. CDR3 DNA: TGCGCCAGCACTAGGCAGGGTGTCAATGAGCAGTTCTTC.

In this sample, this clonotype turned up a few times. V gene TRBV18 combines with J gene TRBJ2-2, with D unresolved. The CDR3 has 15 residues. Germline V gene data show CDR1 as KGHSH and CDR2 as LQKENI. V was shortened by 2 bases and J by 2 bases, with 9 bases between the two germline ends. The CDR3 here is CASSPTRSNTGELFF. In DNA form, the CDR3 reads TGTGCCAGCTCACCAACTCGATCCAACACCGGGGAGCTGTTTTTT.

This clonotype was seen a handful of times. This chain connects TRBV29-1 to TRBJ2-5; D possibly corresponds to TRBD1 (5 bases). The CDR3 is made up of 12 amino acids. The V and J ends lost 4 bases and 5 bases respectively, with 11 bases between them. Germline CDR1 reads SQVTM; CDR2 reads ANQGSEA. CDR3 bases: TGCAGCGTTGTCAGGGTCAAGGAGACCCAGTACTTC. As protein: CSVVRVKETQYF.

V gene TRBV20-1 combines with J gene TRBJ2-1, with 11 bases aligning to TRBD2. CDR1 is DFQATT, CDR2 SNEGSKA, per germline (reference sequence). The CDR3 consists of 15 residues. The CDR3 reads CSLPIAGGRNNEQFF. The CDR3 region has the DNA TGCAGCCTCCCCATAGCGGGAGGGCGAAACAATGAGCAGTTCTTC.